The 24 T cell receptor beta chains presented below share a single source sample, sequenced in a study of shared clonotypes between healthy human individuals. Sequencing was performed with immunoSEQ multiplex PCR; in TCRdb, only in-frame clones are kept and a portion is missing. The profile covers around 510,000 clones, with about 96% appearing a single time and about 0.068% taken by the ten largest. Sequenced: naive CD4+ T cells sorted from blood. The subset was: CD45RA+ positively selected. All receptors come from a woman in her 30s in good health.

The chain links TRBV29-1 to TRBJ2-7; TRBD1 matches 9 bases. In germline, CDR1 is SQVTM, CDR2 ANQGSEA. J was trimmed by 7 bases and V by 3 bases; bases with no gene match: 7. The CDR3 runs 13 residues. CDR3 amino acids: CSVDATGGWEQYF. The CDR3, as DNA: TGCAGCGTTGACGCGACAGGGGGTTGGGAGCAGTACTTC.

The DNA for the CDR3 is TGTGCCAGCAGTTTTAGGGGGAGCTCTGGAAACACCATATATTTT. It codes for CASSFRGSSGNTIYF. The genes are TRBV27 and TRBJ1-3; D may be TRBD1 (6 bases). CDR3 length: 15 amino acids. Germline lookup yields CDR1 MNHEY and CDR2 SMNVEV (reference sequence). Trimming left V 3 bases short and J 0 bases short, with 9 bases between.

The V and J genes are TRBV5-8 and TRBJ2-2, with D hard to call. Germline-derived CDR1 and CDR2 are SGHTS and YDEGEE. Trimming took off 0 bases at V and 2 bases at J, with 14 bases between the two ends. This CDR3 spans 17 amino acids. The CDR3: CASSLESGQLNTGELFF. The CDR3 DNA is TGTGCCAGCAGCTTGGAGTCTGGGCAGCTTAACACCGGGGAGCTGTTTTTT.

The CDR3 protein is CASSEHPEAHQGEQYF. The CDR3, as DNA: TGTGCCAGCAGCGAACATCCCGAGGCCCATCAGGGGGAGCAGTACTTC. The chain carries TRBV6-1 and TRBJ2-7; D is perhaps TRBD1 (6 bases). CDR1 MNHNS and CDR2 SASEGT come from the germline V gene. Trimming removed 6 bases at V and 7 bases at J, with 25 bases between. The CDR3 contains 16 residues.

The chain combines TRBV4-1 with TRBJ2-7; D remains ambiguous. V lost 1 base, J lost 3 bases, and 10 bases lay in between. This CDR3 contains 14 residues. CDR1 and CDR2 from the germline V gene are MGHRA and YSYEKL. The CDR3 sequence: CASSQGYWSYEQYF. The CDR3 DNA is TGCGCCAGCAGCCAAGGGTACTGGAGCTACGAGCAGTACTTC.

V and J are TRBV28 and TRBJ1-5, with D perhaps matching TRBD1 (6 bases). CDR1 is MDHEN and CDR2 is SYDVKM in the germline V gene. This CDR3 spans 18 amino acids. The ends were cut back, 2 bases at V and 4 bases at J, with 21 bases in the middle. The CDR3 here is CASSLAAGWTERNQPQHF. CDR3 DNA sequence: TGTGCCAGCAGTTTAGCGGCCGGATGGACAGAGCGGAATCAGCCCCAGCATTTT.

The V and J genes are TRBV9 and TRBJ2-5; no reliable D call. V was shortened by 3 bases and J by 7 bases, with 13 bases between the two germline ends. Germline lookup yields CDR1 SGDLS and CDR2 YYNGEE. The CDR3 spans 13 residues. This CDR3 is CASSAPLVGTQYF. CDR3 nucleotide sequence: TGTGCCAGCAGCGCCCCCCTTGTTGGGACCCAGTACTTC.

This clone appeared a single time. The chain joins TRBV4-2 to TRBJ2-5; 8 bases map to TRBD1. Germline V gene lookup returns CDR1 LGHNA and CDR2 YNFKEQ. The trim removed 0 bases at V and 5 bases at J, leaving 8 bases unmatched. The CDR3 covers 16 residues. Here the CDR3 reads CASSQEAGGKMETQYF. The CDR3, as DNA: TGTGCCAGCAGCCAAGAGGCAGGGGGCAAGATGGAGACCCAGTACTTC.

On this clone itself: Other DNA sequences in the same sample also yield this CDR3. V gene TRBV5-1 combines with J gene TRBJ1-4; no firm D call. Trimming cost V 2 bases and J 0 bases, with 2 bases left between them. This CDR3 is 13 amino acids long. The germline gives CDR1 SGHRS, CDR2 YFSETQ. The CDR3, as DNA: TGCGCCAGCAGCTTAACAACTAATGAAAAACTGTTTTTT. As protein: CASSLTTNEKLFF.

This clone showed up just once. The chain links TRBV6-5 to TRBJ2-1; D call uncertain. CDR3 size: 13 residues. The V gene lost 6 bases and the J gene lost 5 bases, with 11 bases spanning the gap. Germline CDR1 reads MNHEY; CDR2 reads SVGAGI. As DNA, the CDR3 is TGTGCCAGCAGCTATGACGGCAACAATGAGCAGTTCTTC. Its protein is CASSYDGNNEQFF.

V usage is TRBV6-1 and J usage is TRBJ2-7; 7 nucleotides agree with TRBD1. Looked up from germline, CDR1 is MNHNS and CDR2 is SASEGT. The CDR3 contains 13 residues. The V and J ends lost 3 bases and 6 bases, in that order; junction bases with no gene match: 5. This chain's CDR3 is CASSDRGQLEQYF. Here the CDR3 DNA reads TGTGCCAGCAGTGATAGGGGGCAGCTCGAGCAGTACTTC.

V and J are TRBV28 and TRBJ2-7; D possibly matches TRBD1 or TRBD2 (5 bases each). Trimming cost V 4 bases and J 3 bases, with 16 bases left between them. The CDR3 has 15 residues. Germline V gives CDR1 MDHEN, CDR2 SYDVKM. CDR3 nucleotides: TGTGCCAGCAGTTCGCCCGGGACCGCCAACTACGAGCAGTACTTC. As protein: CASSSPGTANYEQYF.

The genes are TRBV15 and TRBJ2-7; 10 positions match TRBD1. This CDR3 has 15 amino acids. The trim removed 0 bases at V and 2 bases at J, leaving 1 base unmatched. CDR1 and CDR2 from the germline V gene are LNHNV and YYDKDF (reference sequence). The CDR3 DNA reads TGTGCCACCAGCAGAGAGGGGACAGGGGCCTACGAGCAGTACTTC. Its translation: CATSREGTGAYEQYF.

The chain uses TRBV7-9 and TRBJ2-2; D is uncertain. Trimming pared 3 bases from V and 1 base from J, leaving 9 bases between. Germline V lookup: CDR1 SEHNR, CDR2 FQNEAQ (reference sequence). There are 15 residues in the CDR3. The CDR3 DNA is TGTGCCAGCAGCTTCCTTCTACAGAACACCGGGGAGCTGTTTTTT. Translating it yields CASSFLLQNTGELFF. Supplemented by reference TRBV7-9 and TRBJ2-2, the full variable domain reads DTGVSQNPRHKITKRGQNVTFRCDPISEHNRLYWYRQTLGQGPEFLTYFQNEAQLEKSRLLSDRFSAERPKGSFSTLEIQRTEQGDSAMYLCASSFLLQNTGELFFGEGSRLTVL.

This sequence joins TRBV27 and TRBJ2-7, with D perhaps assigned TRBD1 or TRBD2 (5 bases each). Germline V gene data show CDR1 as MNHEY and CDR2 as SMNVEV (reference sequence). The V end was cut by 0 bases, the J end by 2 bases, with 8 bases between. CDR3 length equals 14 residues. CDR3 sequence reads: CASSLSRGPYEQYF. CDR3 bases: TGTGCCAGCAGTTTATCACGGGGACCCTACGAGCAGTACTTC.

Remarks on this clone: This sample also contains other DNA sequences that code for the same CDR3. The J gene is TRBJ1-5, the V gene TRBV5-1, with 10 positions matching TRBD1. CDR1 and CDR2 (germline): SGHRS, YFSETQ. The junction had 4 bases not matched to a gene; V was cut back by 3 bases and J by 7 bases. The CDR3 loop spans 14 amino acids. The CDR3 reads CASSSGQGGQPQHF. Written as DNA, the CDR3 is TGCGCCAGCAGCTCCGGACAGGGGGGGCAGCCCCAGCATTTT.

The chain carries TRBV28 and TRBJ1-3; no reliable D call. The CDR3 is 14 amino acids. The ends were cut back, 3 bases at V and 3 bases at J, with 9 bases in the middle. Germline loops: CDR1 MDHEN, CDR2 SYDVKM. The CDR3 DNA is TGTGCCAGCAGTTTCCACAGCGATGGAAACACCATATATTTT. It specifies CASSFHSDGNTIYF. Drawing the rest from reference TRBV28 and TRBJ1-3, the complete variable domain is DVKVTQSSRYLVKRTGEKVFLECVQDMDHENMFWYRQDPGLGLRLIYFSYDVKMKEKGDIPEGYSVSREKKERFSLILESASTNQTSMYLCASSFHSDGNTIYFGEGSWLTVV.

The gene calls are TRBV9 and TRBJ2-3; 13 bases are shared with TRBD2. From germline, CDR1 is SGDLS and CDR2 YYNGEE. The length of the CDR3 is 21 residues. The J segment lost 4 bases and the V segment lost 7 bases, leaving 24 bases of the junction unmatched. The DNA of the CDR3 is TGTGCCAGCGGGCGGCATCCCCTCGGACTAGCGGGAGTTCAAGCGGCAGATACGCAGTATTTT. It encodes CASGRHPLGLAGVQAADTQYF. The variable domain in full, with the rest retrieved from reference TRBV9 and TRBJ2-3, is DSGVTQTPKHLITATGQRVTLRCSPRSGDLSVYWYQQSLDQGLQFLIQYYNGEERAKGNILERFSAQQFPDLHSELNLSSLELGDSALYFCASGRHPLGLAGVQAADTQYFGPGTRLTVL.

The gene calls are TRBV28 and TRBJ1-1; the D gene is possibly TRBD1 (5 bases). V lost 6 bases and J 1 base, leaving 18 bases between the germline ends. This CDR3 has 16 residues. Germline CDR1 and CDR2: MDHEN and SYDVKM. CDR3 DNA sequence: TGTGCCAGCAGGGAGGGGTCCCACATATCGAACACTGAAGCTTTCTTT. Encoded protein: CASREGSHISNTEAFF.

The genes are TRBV7-2 and TRBJ2-7; 10 positions agree with TRBD2. Losses at the gene ends were 1 base for V and 3 bases for J; bases not matched to a gene: 3. There are 15 residues in the CDR3. Germline assignment: CDR1 SGHTA and CDR2 FQGNSA. CDR3: CASSLVVAGGYEQYF. In DNA, the CDR3 is TGTGCCAGCAGCTTAGTGGTAGCGGGGGGCTACGAGCAGTACTTC.

The rearrangement uses TRBV5-1 and TRBJ2-1, with 12 positions matching TRBD2. After removal of 4 bases from V and 7 bases from J, the junction contained 9 bases not matched to a gene. The germline V gene encodes CDR1 SGHRS and CDR2 YFSETQ. This CDR3 comprises 16 residues. The CDR3 bases are TGCGCCAGCAGCCCTCAACTAGCGGGAGGTATGAATGAGCAGTTCTTC. Its translation is CASSPQLAGGMNEQFF. Full variable domain (outside the CDR3, taken from reference TRBV5-1 and TRBJ2-1): KAGVTQTPRYLIKTRGQQVTLSCSPISGHRSVSWYQQTPGQGLQFLFEYFSETQRNKGNFPGRFSGRQFSNSRSEMNVSTLELGDSALYLCASSPQLAGGMNEQFFGPGTRLTVL.

Comment on this clone: Other DNA sequences of this sample code for an identical CDR3. The chain links TRBV10-1 to TRBJ2-1; TRBD1 might be the D (5 bases). The CDR3 runs 13 residues. The germline gives CDR1 WNHNN, CDR2 SYGVQD (reference sequence). V lost 5 bases, J lost 1 base, and 6 bases lay in between. CDR3 in DNA: TGCGCCAGCAGTCAGGGTTCCTACAATGAGCAGTTCTTC. It translates to CASSQGSYNEQFF.

This chain joins TRBV7-9 and TRBJ1-1; D gene uncertain. Germline CDR1 is SEHNR and CDR2 is FQNEAQ (reference sequence). The CDR3 sequence is 14 residues long. Trimming took 3 bases from V and 1 from J, leaving 9 bases between them. The CDR3 sequence: CASSFPPGNTEAFF. CDR3 DNA sequence: TGTGCCAGCAGCTTCCCCCCAGGGAACACTGAAGCTTTCTTT.

The chain employs TRBV7-9 and TRBJ2-7; D is perhaps TRBD1 or TRBD2 (5 bases each). There are 14 residues in the CDR3. Trimming took 5 bases from V and 1 from J, leaving 12 bases between them. Per germline, CDR1 SEHNR and CDR2 FQNEAQ (reference sequence). The CDR3 region has the DNA TGTGCCAGCAGCGCATCGGGACGGTCCTACGAGCAGTACTTC. This sequence encodes CASSASGRSYEQYF.